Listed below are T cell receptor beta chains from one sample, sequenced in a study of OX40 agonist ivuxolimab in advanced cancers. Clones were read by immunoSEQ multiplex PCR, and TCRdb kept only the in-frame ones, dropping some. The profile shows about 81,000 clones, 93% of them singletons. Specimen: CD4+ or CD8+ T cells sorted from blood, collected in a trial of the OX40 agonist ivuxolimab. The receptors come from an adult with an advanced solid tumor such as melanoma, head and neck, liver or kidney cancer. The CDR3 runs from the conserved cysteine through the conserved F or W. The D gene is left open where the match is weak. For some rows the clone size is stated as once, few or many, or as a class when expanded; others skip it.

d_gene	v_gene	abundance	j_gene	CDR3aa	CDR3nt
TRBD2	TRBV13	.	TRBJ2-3	CASSLASGSTDTQYF	TGTGCCAGCAGCTTAGCTAGCGGGAGCACAGATACGCAGTATTTT
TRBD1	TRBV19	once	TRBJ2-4	CASSMDRWAKNIQYF	TGTGCCAGTAGTATGGACAGGTGGGCCAAAAACATTCAGTACTTC
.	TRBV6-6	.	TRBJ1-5	CASRMGKVALNQPQHF	TGTGCCAGCAGGATGGGGAAGGTGGCCTTAAATCAGCCCCAGCATTTT
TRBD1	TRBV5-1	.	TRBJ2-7	CASSSRQGKTYEQYF	TGCGCCAGCAGCTCCCGACAGGGGAAGACCTACGAGCAGTACTTC
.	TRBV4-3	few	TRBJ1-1	CASSQVFPDEAFF	TGCGCCAGCAGCCAAGTTTTCCCGGACGAAGCTTTCTTT
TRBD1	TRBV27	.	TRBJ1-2	CASSLGTAYGYTF	TGTGCCAGCAGTTTAGGGACAGCCTATGGCTACACCTTC
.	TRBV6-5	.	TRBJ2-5	CASSYSLGQETQYF	TGTGCCAGCAGTTACTCGCTAGGACAAGAGACCCAGTACTTC
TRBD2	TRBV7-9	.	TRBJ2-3	CASSQLLAGVTDTQYF	TGTGCCAGCAGCCAATTACTAGCGGGGGTTACAGATACGCAGTATTTT
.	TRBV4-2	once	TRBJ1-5	CASSQEQVNQPQHF	TGTGCCAGCAGCCAAGAACAGGTAAACCAGCCCCAGCATTTT
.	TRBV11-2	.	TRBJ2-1	CASIAGQGIYNEQFF	TGTGCCAGCATCGCGGGGCAGGGTATCTACAATGAGCAGTTCTTC
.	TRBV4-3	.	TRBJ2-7	CASSQNEGEQYF	TGCGCCAGCAGCCAAAACGAGGGGGAGCAGTACTTC
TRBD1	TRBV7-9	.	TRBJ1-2	CASSYSGTGGDGYTF	TGTGCCAGCAGTTATAGCGGGACAGGGGGCGATGGCTACACCTTC
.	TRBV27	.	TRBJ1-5	CASSLSYSLGQPQHF	TGTGCCAGCAGTTTATCCTACAGTTTGGGTCAGCCCCAGCATTTT
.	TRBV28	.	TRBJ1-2	CASSLPNYGYTF	TGTGCCAGCAGTTTACCCAACTATGGCTACACCTTC
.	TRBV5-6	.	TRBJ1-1	CASSPGFTEAFF	TGTGCCAGCAGCCCGGGGTTCACTGAAGCTTTCTTT
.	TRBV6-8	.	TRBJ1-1	CASSYFSGPTTGAFF	TGTGCCAGCAGTTACTTCTCCGGGCCAACGACCGGAGCTTTCTTT
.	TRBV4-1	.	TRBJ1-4	CASSQGGGLFF	TGCGCCAGCAGCCAAGGAGGAGGGCTGTTTTTT
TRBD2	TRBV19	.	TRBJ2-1	CASSILAGGFGDEQFF	TGTGCCAGTAGTATACTAGCGGGAGGATTTGGGGATGAGCAGTTCTTC
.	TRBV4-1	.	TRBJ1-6	CASSQDPDTSSYNSPLHF	TGCGCCAGCAGCCAAGATCCGGACACGAGCTCCTATAATTCACCCCTCCACTTT
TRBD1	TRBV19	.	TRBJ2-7	CATKGSDRRSSYEQYF	TGTGCCACAAAAGGTTCGGACAGGCGGTCGTCCTACGAGCAGTACTTC
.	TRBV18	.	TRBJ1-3	CASSPPGPQGSGNTIYF	TGTGCCAGCTCACCACCGGGACCTCAAGGGTCTGGAAACACCATATATTTT
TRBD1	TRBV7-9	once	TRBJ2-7	CASSLAGTGPLEQYF	TGTGCCAGCAGCTTAGCCGGGACAGGTCCTCTAGAGCAGTACTTC
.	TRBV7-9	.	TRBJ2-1	CASSPGGWNEQFF	TGTGCCAGCTCCCCGGGTGGGTGGAATGAGCAGTTCTTC
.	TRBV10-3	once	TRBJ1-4	CAISGVGGEKLFF	TGTGCCATCAGTGGGGTCGGCGGTGAAAAACTGTTTTTT
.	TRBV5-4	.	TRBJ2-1	CASSLAGNEQFF	TGTGCCAGCAGCTTGGCCGGGAATGAGCAGTTCTTC
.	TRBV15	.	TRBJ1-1	CAAGQNTEAFF	TGTGCGGCAGGACAGAACACTGAAGCTTTCTTT
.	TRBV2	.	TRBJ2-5	CASRGGQETQYF	TGTGCCAGCAGGGGGGGCCAAGAGACCCAGTACTTC
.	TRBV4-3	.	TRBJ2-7	CASSQRGPSGGPHEQYF	TGCGCCAGCAGCCAAAGGGGGCCTAGCGGTGGGCCCCACGAGCAGTACTTC
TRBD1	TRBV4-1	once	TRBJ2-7	CASSHTGQGTSYEQYF	TGCGCCAGCAGCCATACCGGACAGGGGACCTCCTACGAGCAGTACTTC
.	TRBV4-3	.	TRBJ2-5	CASSQGSRGNTETQYF	TGCGCCAGCAGCCAAGGTTCGAGGGGGAACACAGAGACCCAGTACTTC
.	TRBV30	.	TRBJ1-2	CAWSWDGINYGYTF	TGTGCCTGGAGTTGGGACGGAATTAACTATGGCTACACCTTC
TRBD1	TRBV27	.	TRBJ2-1	CASSFFSPGQSPYNEQFF	TGTGCCAGCAGTTTTTTCAGCCCGGGACAGAGCCCCTACAATGAGCAGTTCTTC
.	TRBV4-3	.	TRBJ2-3	CASSQDVRDTDTQYF	TGCGCCAGCAGCCAAGATGTACGGGACACAGATACGCAGTATTTT
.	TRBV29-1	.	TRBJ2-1	CSVEDITNEQFF	TGCAGCGTTGAAGATATTACGAATGAGCAGTTCTTC
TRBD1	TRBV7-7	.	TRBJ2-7	CASSIGTGSAYEQYF	TGTGCCAGCAGCATAGGGACAGGGTCGGCGTACGAGCAGTACTTC
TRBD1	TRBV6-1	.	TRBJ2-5	CASSEGGQGWAETQYF	TGTGCCAGCAGTGAAGGCGGACAGGGTTGGGCCGAGACCCAGTACTTC
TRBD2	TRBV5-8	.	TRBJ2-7	CASSQGSSGLPYEQYF	TGTGCCAGCAGCCAGGGCTCTAGCGGGCTACCCTACGAGCAGTACTTC
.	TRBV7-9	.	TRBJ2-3	CASRGDTQYF	TGTGCCAGCAGGGGGGATACGCAGTATTTT